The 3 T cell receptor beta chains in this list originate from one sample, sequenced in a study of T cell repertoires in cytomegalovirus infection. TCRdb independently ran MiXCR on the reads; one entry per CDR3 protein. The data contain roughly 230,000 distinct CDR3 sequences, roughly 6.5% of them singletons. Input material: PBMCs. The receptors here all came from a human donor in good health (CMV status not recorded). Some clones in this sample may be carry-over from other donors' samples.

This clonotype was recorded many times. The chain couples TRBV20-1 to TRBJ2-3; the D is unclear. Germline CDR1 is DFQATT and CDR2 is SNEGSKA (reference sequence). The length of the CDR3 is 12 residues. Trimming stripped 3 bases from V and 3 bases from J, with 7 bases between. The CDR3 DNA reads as TGCAGTGCTAGTAGGACGACAGATACGCAGTATTTT. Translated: CSASRTTDTQYF.

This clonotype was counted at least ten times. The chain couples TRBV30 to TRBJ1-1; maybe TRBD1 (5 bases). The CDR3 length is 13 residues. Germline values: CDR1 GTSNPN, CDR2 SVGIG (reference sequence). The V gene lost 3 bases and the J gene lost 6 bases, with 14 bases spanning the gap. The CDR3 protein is CAWRPRGEAEAFF. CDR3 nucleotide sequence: TGTGCCTGGAGGCCCCGGGGCGAAGCTGAAGCTTTCTTT.

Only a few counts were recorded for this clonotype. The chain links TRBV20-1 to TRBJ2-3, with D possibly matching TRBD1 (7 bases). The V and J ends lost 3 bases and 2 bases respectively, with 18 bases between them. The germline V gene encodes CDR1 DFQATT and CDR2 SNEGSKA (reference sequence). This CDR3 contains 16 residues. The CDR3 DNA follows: TGCAGTGCTAGGCGGGGAATTGGACAGGACACAGATACGCAGTATTTT. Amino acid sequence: CSARRGIGQDTDTQYF.